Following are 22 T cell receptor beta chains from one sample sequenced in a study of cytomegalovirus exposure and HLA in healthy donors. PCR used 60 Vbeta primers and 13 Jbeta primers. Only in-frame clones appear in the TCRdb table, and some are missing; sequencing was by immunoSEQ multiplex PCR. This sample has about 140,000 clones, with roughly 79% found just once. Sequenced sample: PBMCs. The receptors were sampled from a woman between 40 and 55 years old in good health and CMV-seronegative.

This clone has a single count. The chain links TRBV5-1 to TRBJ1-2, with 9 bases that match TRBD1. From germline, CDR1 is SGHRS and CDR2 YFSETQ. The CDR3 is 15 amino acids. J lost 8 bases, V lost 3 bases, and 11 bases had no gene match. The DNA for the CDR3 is TGCGCCAGCAGCTCGACGGGACAGGGAGGGGACGGCTACACCTTC. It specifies CASSSTGQGGDGYTF.

Here the CDR3 reads CASSPGDPNTDTQYF. The CDR3 DNA reads as TGTGCCAGCAGCCCAGGGGACCCGAACACAGATACGCAGTATTTT. V is TRBV11-1 and J is TRBJ2-3, with D perhaps matching TRBD1 (6 bases). V lost 5 bases, J lost 2 bases, and 14 bases lay in between. This CDR3 is 15 amino acids long. The germline V gene has CDR1 SGHAT and CDR2 FQDESV (reference sequence).

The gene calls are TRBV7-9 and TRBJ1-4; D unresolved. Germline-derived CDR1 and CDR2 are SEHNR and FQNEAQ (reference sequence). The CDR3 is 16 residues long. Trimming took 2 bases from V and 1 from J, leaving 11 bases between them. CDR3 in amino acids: CASSLNLAVTNEKLFF. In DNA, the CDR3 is TGTGCCAGCAGCTTAAATTTGGCCGTAACTAATGAAAAACTGTTTTTT. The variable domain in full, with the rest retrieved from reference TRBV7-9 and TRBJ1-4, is DTGVSQNPRHKITKRGQNVTFRCDPISEHNRLYWYRQTLGQGPEFLTYFQNEAQLEKSRLLSDRFSAERPKGSFSTLEIQRTEQGDSAMYLCASSLNLAVTNEKLFFGSGTQLSVL.

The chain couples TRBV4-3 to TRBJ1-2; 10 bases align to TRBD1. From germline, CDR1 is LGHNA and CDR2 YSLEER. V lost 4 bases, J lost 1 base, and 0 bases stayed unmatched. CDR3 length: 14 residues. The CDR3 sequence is CASSRDRGNYGYTF. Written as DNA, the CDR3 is TGCGCCAGCAGCCGGGACAGGGGTAACTATGGCTACACCTTC.

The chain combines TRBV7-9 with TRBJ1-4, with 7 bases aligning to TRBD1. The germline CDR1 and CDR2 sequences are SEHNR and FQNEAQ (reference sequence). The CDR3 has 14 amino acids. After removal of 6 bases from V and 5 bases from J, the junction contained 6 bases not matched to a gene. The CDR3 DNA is TGTGCCAGCAGGGAGACGACAGGGAATGAAAAACTGTTTTTT. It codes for CASRETTGNEKLFF.

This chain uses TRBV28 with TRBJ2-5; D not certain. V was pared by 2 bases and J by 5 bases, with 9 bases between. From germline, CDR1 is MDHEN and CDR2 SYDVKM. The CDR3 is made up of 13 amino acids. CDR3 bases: TGTGCCAGCAGTTTAGGAGTGTTGGAGACCCAGTACTTC. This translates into CASSLGVLETQYF.

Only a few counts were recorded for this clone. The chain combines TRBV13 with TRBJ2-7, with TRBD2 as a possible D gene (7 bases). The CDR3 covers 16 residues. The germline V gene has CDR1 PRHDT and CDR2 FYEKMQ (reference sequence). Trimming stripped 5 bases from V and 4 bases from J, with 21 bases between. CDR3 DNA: TGTGCCAGCAGCCCCTTAGGGGGGGTCAAGGGGTACGAGCAGTACTTC. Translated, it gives CASSPLGGVKGYEQYF.

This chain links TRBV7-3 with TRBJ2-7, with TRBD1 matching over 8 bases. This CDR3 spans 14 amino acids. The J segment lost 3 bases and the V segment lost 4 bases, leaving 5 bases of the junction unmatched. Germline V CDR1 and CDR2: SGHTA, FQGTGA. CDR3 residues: CASSSTGGNYEQYF. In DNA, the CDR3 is TGTGCCAGCAGCTCCACAGGGGGAAACTACGAGCAGTACTTC.

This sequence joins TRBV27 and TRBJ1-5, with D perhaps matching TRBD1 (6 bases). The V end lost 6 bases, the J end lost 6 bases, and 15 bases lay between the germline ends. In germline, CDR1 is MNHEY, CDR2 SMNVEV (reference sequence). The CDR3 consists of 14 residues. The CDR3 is CASRSTGSRQPQHF. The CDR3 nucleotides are TGTGCCAGCAGGTCCACAGGGAGTCGTCAGCCCCAGCATTTT.

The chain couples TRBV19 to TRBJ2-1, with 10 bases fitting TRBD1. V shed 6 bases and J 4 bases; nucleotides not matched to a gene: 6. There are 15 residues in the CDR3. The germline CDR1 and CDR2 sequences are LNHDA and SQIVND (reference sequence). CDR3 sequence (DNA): TGTGCCAGTAGAAGACAGGGGGCGGGATACAATGAGCAGTTCTTC. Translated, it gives CASRRQGAGYNEQFF. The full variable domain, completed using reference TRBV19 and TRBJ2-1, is DGGITQSPKYLFRKEGQNVTLSCEQNLNHDAMYWYRQDPGQGLRLIYYSQIVNDFQKGDIAEGYSVSREKKESFPLTVTSAQKNPTAFYLCASRRQGAGYNEQFFGPGTRLTVL.

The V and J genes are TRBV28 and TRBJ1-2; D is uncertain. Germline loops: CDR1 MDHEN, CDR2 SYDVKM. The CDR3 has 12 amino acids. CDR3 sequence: CAVSLSGFGYTF. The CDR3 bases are TGTGCAGTTTCTTTATCGGGGTTTGGCTACACCTTC.

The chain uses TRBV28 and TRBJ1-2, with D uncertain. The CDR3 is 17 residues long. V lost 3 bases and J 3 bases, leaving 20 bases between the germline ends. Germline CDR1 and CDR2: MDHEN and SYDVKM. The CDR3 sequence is CASSFIPTGSPYYGYTF. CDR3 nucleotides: TGTGCCAGCAGTTTTATCCCGACGGGATCGCCTTACTATGGCTACACCTTC.

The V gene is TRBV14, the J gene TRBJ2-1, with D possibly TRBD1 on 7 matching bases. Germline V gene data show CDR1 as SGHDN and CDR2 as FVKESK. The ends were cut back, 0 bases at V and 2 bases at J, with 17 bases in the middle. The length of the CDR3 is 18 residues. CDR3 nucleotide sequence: TGTGCCAGCAGCCAAGAGGGCGGTGGAGGGGGCGCCTACAATGAGCAGTTCTTC. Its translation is CASSQEGGGGGAYNEQFF.

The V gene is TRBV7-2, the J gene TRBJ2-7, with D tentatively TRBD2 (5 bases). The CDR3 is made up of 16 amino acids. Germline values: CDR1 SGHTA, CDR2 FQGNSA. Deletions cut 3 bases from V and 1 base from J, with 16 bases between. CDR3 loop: CASSFVAYRTSYEQYF. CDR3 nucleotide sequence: TGTGCCAGCAGCTTTGTAGCGTATCGGACGTCCTACGAGCAGTACTTC.

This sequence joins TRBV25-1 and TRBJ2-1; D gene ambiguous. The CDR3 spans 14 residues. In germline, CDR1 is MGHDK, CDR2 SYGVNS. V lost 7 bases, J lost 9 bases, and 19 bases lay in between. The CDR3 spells CASTREEIGGEQFF. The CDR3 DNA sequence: TGTGCCAGCACCCGAGAGGAGATTGGTGGTGAGCAGTTCTTC. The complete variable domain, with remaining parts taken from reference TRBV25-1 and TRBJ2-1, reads EADIYQTPRYLVIGTGKKITLECSQTMGHDKMYWYQQDPGMELHLIHYSYGVNSTEKGDLSSESTVSRIRTEHFPLTLESARPSHTSQYLCASTREEIGGEQFFGPGTRLTVL.

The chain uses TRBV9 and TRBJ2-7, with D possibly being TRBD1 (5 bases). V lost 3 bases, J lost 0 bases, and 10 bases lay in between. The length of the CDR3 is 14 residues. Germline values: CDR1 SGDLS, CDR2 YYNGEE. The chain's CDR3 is CASSARDGSYEQYF. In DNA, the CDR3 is TGTGCCAGCAGCGCCAGGGATGGCTCCTACGAGCAGTACTTC.

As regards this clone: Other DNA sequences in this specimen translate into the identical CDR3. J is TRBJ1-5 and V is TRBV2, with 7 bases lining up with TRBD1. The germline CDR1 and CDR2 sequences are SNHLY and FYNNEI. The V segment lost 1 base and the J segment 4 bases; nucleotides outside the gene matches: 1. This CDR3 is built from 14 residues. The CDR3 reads CASSEDRGNQPQHF. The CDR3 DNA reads TGTGCCAGCAGTGAAGACAGGGGAAATCAGCCCCAGCATTTT.

This CDR3 reads CASYGTPGGKVYEQFF. The DNA for the CDR3 is TGTGCCAGCTACGGTACTCCAGGGGGTAAGGTGTATGAGCAGTTCTTC. The V and J genes are TRBV18 and TRBJ2-1, with 7 bases matching TRBD1. This CDR3 spans 16 amino acids. Trimming removed 7 bases from V and 8 bases from J; junction bases left unmatched: 17. The germline gives CDR1 KGHSH, CDR2 LQKENI.

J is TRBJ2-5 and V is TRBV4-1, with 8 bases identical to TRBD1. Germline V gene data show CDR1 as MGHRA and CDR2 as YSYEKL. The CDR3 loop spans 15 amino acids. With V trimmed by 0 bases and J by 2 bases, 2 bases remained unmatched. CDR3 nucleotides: TGCGCCAGCAGCCAAGACGGGACAGGTCAAGAGACCCAGTACTTC. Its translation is CASSQDGTGQETQYF.

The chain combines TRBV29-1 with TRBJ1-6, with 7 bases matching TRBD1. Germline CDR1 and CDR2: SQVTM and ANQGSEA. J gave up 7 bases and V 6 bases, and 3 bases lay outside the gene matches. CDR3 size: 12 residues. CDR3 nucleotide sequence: TGCAGCGTAACACAGGGGAATTCACCCCTCCACTTT. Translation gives CSVTQGNSPLHF.

The CDR3 coding sequence is TGTGCCAGCAGGAATCAAGGGGGAAACACTGAAGCTTTCTTT. Protein: CASRNQGGNTEAFF. The rearrangement joins TRBV6-5 to TRBJ1-1; D possibly corresponds to TRBD1 (6 bases). From germline, CDR1 is MNHEY and CDR2 SVGAGI. The CDR3 length is 14 residues. V lost 6 bases and J lost 2, with 13 bases in between.

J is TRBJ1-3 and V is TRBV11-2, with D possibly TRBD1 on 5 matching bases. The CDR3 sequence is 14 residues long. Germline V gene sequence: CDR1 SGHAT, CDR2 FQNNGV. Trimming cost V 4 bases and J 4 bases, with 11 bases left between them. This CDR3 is CASSSGPMGNTIYF. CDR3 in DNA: TGTGCCAGCAGCTCAGGGCCTATGGGAAACACCATATATTTT.